Here is one T cell receptor (beta chain) with its context. Antigen unknown. This CDR3 comprises 16 residues. The germline V gene has CDR1 MNHEY and CDR2 SVGAGI. The data were taken from a study of T cells in Graves' hyperthyroidism and ophthalmopathy. Regarding the study as a whole: Median prediction lead before ophthalmopathy onset was 5.5 to 7 months with the model.

Researchers took RNA transcripts and amplified the TCR beta CDR3 regions from them. A set of HTBI primers served as the primers for a first-round RT-PCR of the TCR CDR3. MiXCR was run by TCRdb on the multiplex PCR reads, yielding one entry per CDR3 protein. Counted here are approximately 640,000 distinct CDR3 sequences, about a sixth occurring once; the ten biggest clones make up 3.5% to 4%. The source is a woman aged 30 to 39 with Graves' hyperthyroidism. The V gene is TRBV6-5, the J gene TRBJ2-2; TRBD2 agrees at 11 bases. Input material: blood. As DNA, the CDR3 is TGTGCGCTGATGAGGCTAGCGGGAGGGAACACCGGGGAGCTGTTTTTT. It specifies CALMRLAGGNTGELFF.